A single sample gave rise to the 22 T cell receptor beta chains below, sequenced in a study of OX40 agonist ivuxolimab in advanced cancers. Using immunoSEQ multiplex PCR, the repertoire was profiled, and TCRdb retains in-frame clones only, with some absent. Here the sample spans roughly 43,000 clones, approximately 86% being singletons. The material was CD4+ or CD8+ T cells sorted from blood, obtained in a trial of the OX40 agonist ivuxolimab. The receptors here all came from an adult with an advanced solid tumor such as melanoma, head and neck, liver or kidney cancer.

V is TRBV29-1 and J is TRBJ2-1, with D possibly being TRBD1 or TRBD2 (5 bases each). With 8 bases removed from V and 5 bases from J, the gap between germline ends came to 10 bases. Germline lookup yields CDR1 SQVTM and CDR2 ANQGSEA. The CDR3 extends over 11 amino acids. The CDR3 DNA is TGCAGCTCGGGACCAAACAATGAGCAGTTCTTC. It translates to CSSGPNNEQFF.

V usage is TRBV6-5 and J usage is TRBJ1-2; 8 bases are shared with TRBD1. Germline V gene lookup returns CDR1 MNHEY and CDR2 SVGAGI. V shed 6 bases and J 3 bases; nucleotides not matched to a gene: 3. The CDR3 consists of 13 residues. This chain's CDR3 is CASSPDRDYGYTF. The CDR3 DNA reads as TGTGCCAGCAGCCCGGACAGGGACTATGGCTACACCTTC.

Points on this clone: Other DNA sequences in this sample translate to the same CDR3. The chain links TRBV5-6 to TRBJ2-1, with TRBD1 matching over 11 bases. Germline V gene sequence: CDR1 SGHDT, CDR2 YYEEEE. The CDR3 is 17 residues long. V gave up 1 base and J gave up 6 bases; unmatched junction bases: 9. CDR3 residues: CASSLTPTGTGGNEQFF. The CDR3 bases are TGTGCCAGCAGCTTGACCCCGACCGGGACAGGGGGCAATGAGCAGTTCTTC.

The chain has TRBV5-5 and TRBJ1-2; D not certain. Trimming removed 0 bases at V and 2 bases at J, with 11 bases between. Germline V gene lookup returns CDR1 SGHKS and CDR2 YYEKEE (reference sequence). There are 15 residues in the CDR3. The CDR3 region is CASSLDYRPNYGYTF. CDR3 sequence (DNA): TGTGCCAGCAGCTTGGACTACAGACCAAACTATGGCTACACCTTC. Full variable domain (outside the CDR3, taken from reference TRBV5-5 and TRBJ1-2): DAGVTQSPTHLIKTRGQQVTLRCSPISGHKSVSWYQQVLGQGPQFIFQYYEKEERGRGNFPDRFSARQFPNYSSELNVNALLLGDSALYLCASSLDYRPNYGYTFGSGTRLTVV.

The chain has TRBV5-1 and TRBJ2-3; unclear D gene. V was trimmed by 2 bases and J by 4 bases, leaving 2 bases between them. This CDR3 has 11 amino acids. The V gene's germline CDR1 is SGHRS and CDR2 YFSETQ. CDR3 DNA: TGCGCCAGCAGCTTCGCAGATACGCAGTATTTT. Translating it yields CASSFADTQYF.

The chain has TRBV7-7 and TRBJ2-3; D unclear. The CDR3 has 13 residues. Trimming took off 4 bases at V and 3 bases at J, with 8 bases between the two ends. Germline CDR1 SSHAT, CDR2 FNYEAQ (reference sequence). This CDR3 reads CASSSMGTDTQYF. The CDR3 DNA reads TGTGCCAGCAGCTCCATGGGAACAGATACGCAGTATTTT.

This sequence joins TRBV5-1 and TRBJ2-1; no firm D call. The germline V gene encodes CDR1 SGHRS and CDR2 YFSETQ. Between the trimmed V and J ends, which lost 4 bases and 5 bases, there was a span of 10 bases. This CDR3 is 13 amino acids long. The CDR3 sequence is CASSRVGNNEQFF. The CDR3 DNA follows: TGCGCCAGCAGCAGGGTCGGAAACAATGAGCAGTTCTTC.

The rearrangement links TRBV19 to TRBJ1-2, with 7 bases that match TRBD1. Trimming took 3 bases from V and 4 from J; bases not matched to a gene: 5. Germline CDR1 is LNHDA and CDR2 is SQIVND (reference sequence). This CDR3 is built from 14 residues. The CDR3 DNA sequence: TGTGCCAGTAGTATCGGGACAGCGAGCTATGGCTACACCTTC. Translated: CASSIGTASYGYTF.

CDR3 in amino acids: CATRSPEGRIQPQHF. The CDR3 nucleotides read TGTGCCACCCGTTCCCCGGAAGGGAGAATCCAGCCCCAGCATTTT. The V and J genes are TRBV28 and TRBJ1-5; D is unclear. The CDR3 is made up of 15 amino acids. The germline gives CDR1 MDHEN, CDR2 SYDVKM. V was trimmed by 10 bases and J by 7 bases, leaving 23 bases between them.

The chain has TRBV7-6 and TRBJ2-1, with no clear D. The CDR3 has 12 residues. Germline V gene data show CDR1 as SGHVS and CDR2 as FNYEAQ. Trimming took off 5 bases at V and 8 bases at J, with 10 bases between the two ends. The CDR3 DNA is TGTGCCAGCAGCCCTAGAGTAGATGAGCAGTTCTTC. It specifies CASSPRVDEQFF.

The CDR3 nucleotides are TGTGCCAGCAGTCCTCAGGAGAGGGATACGCAGTATTTT. Protein: CASSPQERDTQYF. The chain has TRBV6-6 and TRBJ2-3; no clear D. The CDR3 is made up of 13 amino acids. The germline V gene has CDR1 MNHNY and CDR2 SVGAGI (reference sequence). V was trimmed by 5 bases and J by 6 bases, leaving 12 bases between them.

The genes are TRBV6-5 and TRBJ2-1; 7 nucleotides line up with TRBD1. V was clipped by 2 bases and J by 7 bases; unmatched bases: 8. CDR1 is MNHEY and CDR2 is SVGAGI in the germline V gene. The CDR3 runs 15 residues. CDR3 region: CASSYLQTGKNEQFF. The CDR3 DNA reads TGTGCCAGCAGTTACCTCCAGACAGGGAAGAATGAGCAGTTCTTC.

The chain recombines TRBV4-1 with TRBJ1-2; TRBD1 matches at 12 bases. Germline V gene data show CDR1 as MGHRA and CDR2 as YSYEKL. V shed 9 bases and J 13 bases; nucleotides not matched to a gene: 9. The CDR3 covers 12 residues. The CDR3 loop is CASSGQGARSTF. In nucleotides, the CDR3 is TGCGCCAGTTCGGGACAGGGGGCGCGTAGCACCTTC.

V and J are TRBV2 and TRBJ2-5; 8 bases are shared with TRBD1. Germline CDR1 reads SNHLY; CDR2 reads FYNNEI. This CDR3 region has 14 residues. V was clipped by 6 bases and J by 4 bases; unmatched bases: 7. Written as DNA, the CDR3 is TGTGCCAGCAGGCAGGGGGCAGGAAGAGAGACCCAGTACTTC. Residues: CASRQGAGRETQYF.

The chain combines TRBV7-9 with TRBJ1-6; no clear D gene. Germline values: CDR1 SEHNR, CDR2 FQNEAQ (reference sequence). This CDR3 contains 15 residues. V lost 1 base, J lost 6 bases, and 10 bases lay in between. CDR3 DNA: TGTGCCAGCAGCTTAGTGGGCAGCGCTAATTCACCCCTCCACTTT. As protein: CASSLVGSANSPLHF. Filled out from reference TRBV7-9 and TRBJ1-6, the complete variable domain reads DTGVSQNPRHKITKRGQNVTFRCDPISEHNRLYWYRQTLGQGPEFLTYFQNEAQLEKSRLLSDRFSAERPKGSFSTLEIQRTEQGDSAMYLCASSLVGSANSPLHFGNGTRLTVT.

CDR3 sequence: CASSAGEDYGYTF. CDR3 nucleotides: TGTGCCAGCAGTGCCGGTGAGGACTATGGCTACACCTTC. The V call is TRBV2, the J call TRBJ1-2; no definite D call. The V end was cut by 4 bases, the J end by 3 bases, with 9 bases between. Germline-derived CDR1 and CDR2 are SNHLY and FYNNEI. The CDR3 is 13 amino acids. Full variable domain (missing parts from reference TRBV2 and TRBJ1-2): EPEVTQTPSHQVTQMGQEVILRCVPISNHLYFYWYRQILGQKVEFLVSFYNNEISEKSEIFDDQFSVERPDGSNFTLKIRSTKLEDSAMYFCASSAGEDYGYTFGSGTRLTVV.

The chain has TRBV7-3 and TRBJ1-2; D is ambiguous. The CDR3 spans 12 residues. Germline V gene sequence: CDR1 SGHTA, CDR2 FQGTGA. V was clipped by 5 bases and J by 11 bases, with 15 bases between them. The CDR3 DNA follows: TGTGCCAGCAGCGTCGGCCTCAGCGGATACACCTTC. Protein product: CASSVGLSGYTF. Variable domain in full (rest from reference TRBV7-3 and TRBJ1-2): GAGVSQTPSNKVTEKGKYVELRCDPISGHTALYWYRQSLGQGPEFLIYFQGTGAADDSGLPNDRFFAVRPEGSVSTLKIQRTERGDSAVYLCASSVGLSGYTFGSGTRLTVV.

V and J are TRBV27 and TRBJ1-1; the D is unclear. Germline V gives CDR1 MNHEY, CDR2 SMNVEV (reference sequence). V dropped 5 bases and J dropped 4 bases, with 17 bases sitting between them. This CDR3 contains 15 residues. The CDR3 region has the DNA TGTGCCAGCAGTAGCCCCACTCGGCGGAGCACTGAAGCTTTCTTT. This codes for CASSSPTRRSTEAFF.

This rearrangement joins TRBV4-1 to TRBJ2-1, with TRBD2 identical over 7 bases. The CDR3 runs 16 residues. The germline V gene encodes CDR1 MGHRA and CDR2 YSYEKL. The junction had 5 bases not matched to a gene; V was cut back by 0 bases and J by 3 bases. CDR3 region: CASSQDTLAYYNEQFF. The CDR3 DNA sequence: TGCGCCAGCAGCCAAGATACACTAGCGTACTACAATGAGCAGTTCTTC.

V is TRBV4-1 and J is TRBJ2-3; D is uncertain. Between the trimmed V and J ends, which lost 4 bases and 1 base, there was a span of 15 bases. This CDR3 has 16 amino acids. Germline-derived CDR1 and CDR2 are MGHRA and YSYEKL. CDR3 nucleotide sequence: TGCGCCAGCAGCCCTAAGCAAGGTAGGGGCACAGATACGCAGTATTTT. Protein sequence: CASSPKQGRGTDTQYF.

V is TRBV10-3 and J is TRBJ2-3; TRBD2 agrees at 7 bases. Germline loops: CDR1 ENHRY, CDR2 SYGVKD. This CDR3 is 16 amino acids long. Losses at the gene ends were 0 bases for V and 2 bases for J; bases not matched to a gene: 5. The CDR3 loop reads CAISESYGTITDTQYF. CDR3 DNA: TGTGCCATCAGTGAGTCGTATGGGACTATCACAGATACGCAGTATTTT.

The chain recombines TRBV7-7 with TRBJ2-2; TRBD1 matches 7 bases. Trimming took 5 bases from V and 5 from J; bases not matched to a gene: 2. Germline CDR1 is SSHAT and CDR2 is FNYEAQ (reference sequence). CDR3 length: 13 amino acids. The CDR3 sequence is CASSRTGTGELFF. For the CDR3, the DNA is TGTGCCAGCAGCCGGACAGGAACCGGGGAGCTGTTTTTT.